These T cell receptor beta chains were read from a single sample in a study of blood T cell repertoires in COVID-19. Generated by immunoSEQ multiplex PCR, the TCRdb table keeps only in-frame clones and is missing some. The sample carries 200,000 to 250,000 clones, 88% recorded once. Sequencing input: peripheral blood. Source of these receptors: a woman aged 25 to 45 with COVID-19, enrolled during active disease. Each CDR3 is given with its conserved first and last residue. The D gene is left open where the match is weak. Only part of the rows carry a size: once, few, many, or a class if the clone is expanded.

CDR3nt: TGTGCCAGCAGCTTGAGGGAGGGACAGGGGTTCTATGGCTACACCTTC
CDR3aa: CASSLREGQGFYGYTF
d_gene: TRBD1
v_gene: TRBV7-2
j_gene: TRBJ1-2
len: 16
abundance: -

CDR3nt: TGTGCCAGCAGCCCGTGGACAGGGGGGTTGTTTACCGGGGAGCTGTTTTTT
CDR3aa: CASSPWTGGLFTGELFF
d_gene: TRBD1
v_gene: TRBV14
j_gene: TRBJ2-2
len: 17
abundance: -

CDR3nt: TGTGCCATCAGTGAGTCTGGGGCGGCCAATAATTCACCCCTCCACTTT
CDR3aa: CAISESGAANNSPLHF
d_gene: -
v_gene: TRBV10-3
j_gene: TRBJ1-6
len: 16
abundance: -

CDR3nt: TGTGCCAGCAGTTACTCGAGCGGGGGGATCTACAATGAGCAGTTCTTC
CDR3aa: CASSYSSGGIYNEQFF
d_gene: TRBD2
v_gene: TRBV6-5
j_gene: TRBJ2-1
len: 16
abundance: -

CDR3nt: TGCGCCAGCAGCCAAGATCCTAGACCCACAGATACGCAGTATTTT
CDR3aa: CASSQDPRPTDTQYF
d_gene: -
v_gene: TRBV4-3
j_gene: TRBJ2-3
len: 15
abundance: -

CDR3nt: TGTGCCACGAGTGGGGGGGACGCCAAAAACATTCAGTACTTC
CDR3aa: CATSGGDAKNIQYF
d_gene: TRBD2
v_gene: TRBV24-1
j_gene: TRBJ2-4
len: 14
abundance: -

CDR3nt: TGTGCCAGCTCACCACCGTCAGGGGGCTCTGGCTACACCTTC
CDR3aa: CASSPPSGGSGYTF
d_gene: TRBD1
v_gene: TRBV18
j_gene: TRBJ1-2
len: 14
abundance: -

CDR3nt: TGCGCCAGCAGCTTCGCGACAGGGGAAGCGGCAACTAATGAAAAACTGTTTTTT
CDR3aa: CASSFATGEAATNEKLFF
d_gene: TRBD1
v_gene: TRBV5-1
j_gene: TRBJ1-4
len: 18
abundance: -

CDR3nt: TGTGCCAGCGAACAGGGGGGCTACGAAAAACTGTTTTTT
CDR3aa: CASEQGGYEKLFF
d_gene: TRBD1
v_gene: TRBV12-3/TRBV12-4
j_gene: TRBJ1-4
len: 13
abundance: once

CDR3nt: TGTGCCAGCTCACCACCGACGTGGTCAGGGGAGAGCTATGGCTACACCTTC
CDR3aa: CASSPPTWSGESYGYTF
d_gene: -
v_gene: TRBV18
j_gene: TRBJ1-2
len: 17
abundance: -

CDR3nt: TGTGCCATCAGTGAGTCATCCCAGGGGCTAGACGAGCAGTACTTC
CDR3aa: CAISESSQGLDEQYF
d_gene: -
v_gene: TRBV10-3
j_gene: TRBJ2-7
len: 15
abundance: -

CDR3nt: TGTGCCAGCAGCTTGGGCTACAGGGTCTACGAGCAGTACTTC
CDR3aa: CASSLGYRVYEQYF
d_gene: -
v_gene: TRBV5-6
j_gene: TRBJ2-7
len: 14
abundance: -

CDR3nt: TGCGCCAGCAGTGAGACGTGGCGGCCAAGCTACAATGAGCAGTTCTTC
CDR3aa: CASSETWRPSYNEQFF
d_gene: -
v_gene: TRBV10-1
j_gene: TRBJ2-1
len: 16
abundance: -

CDR3nt: TGCGCCAGCAGCCAAGTGGTAGCGGGGGTCCGCCAAGAGACCCAGTACTTC
CDR3aa: CASSQVVAGVRQETQYF
d_gene: TRBD2
v_gene: TRBV4-1
j_gene: TRBJ2-5
len: 17
abundance: -

CDR3nt: TGCAGCGTTGAGGGCGGGGACCCCACAGATACGCAGTATTTT
CDR3aa: CSVEGGDPTDTQYF
d_gene: -
v_gene: TRBV29-1
j_gene: TRBJ2-3
len: 14
abundance: -

CDR3nt: TGCGCCAGCAGCCAAGATTTGGGCGGGGAGACCCAGTACTTC
CDR3aa: CASSQDLGGETQYF
d_gene: -
v_gene: TRBV4-3
j_gene: TRBJ2-5
len: 14
abundance: -

CDR3nt: TGTGCCACCAGTGATCACACAGGCGCCTCCCAAGAGACCCAGTACTTC
CDR3aa: CATSDHTGASQETQYF
d_gene: -
v_gene: TRBV24-1
j_gene: TRBJ2-5
len: 16
abundance: -

CDR3nt: TGCGCCAGCAGCCAGCGGAATAGCGCAGCCGACAATGAGCAGTTCTTC
CDR3aa: CASSQRNSAADNEQFF
d_gene: -
v_gene: TRBV4-1
j_gene: TRBJ2-1
len: 16
abundance: once

CDR3nt: TGTGCCAGCTCGGACACTCCTTATTATGGCTACACCTTC
CDR3aa: CASSDTPYYGYTF
d_gene: -
v_gene: TRBV18
j_gene: TRBJ1-2
len: 13
abundance: -

CDR3nt: TGCAGCGTTGAGCCGGGACGGACAGGGAGGGATGGCTACACCTTC
CDR3aa: CSVEPGRTGRDGYTF
d_gene: TRBD1
v_gene: TRBV29-1
j_gene: TRBJ1-2
len: 15
abundance: -

CDR3nt: TGTGCCAGCAGCTTAGGGAGGGAGCAGTACTTC
CDR3aa: CASSLGREQYF
d_gene: -
v_gene: TRBV11-2
j_gene: TRBJ2-7
len: 11
abundance: -

CDR3nt: TGTGCCAGCATCGAAGTGGTACCGAGCTCCTACAATGAGCAGTTCTTC
CDR3aa: CASIEVVPSSYNEQFF
d_gene: -
v_gene: TRBV6-6
j_gene: TRBJ2-1
len: 16
abundance: -

CDR3nt: TGTGCCAGTAGTCTACTCGGGATTCAAGAGACCCAGTACTTC
CDR3aa: CASSLLGIQETQYF
d_gene: -
v_gene: TRBV19
j_gene: TRBJ2-5
len: 14
abundance: -

CDR3nt: TGTGCCAGCAGCGTAGACGACAGAGACTATGGCTACACCTTC
CDR3aa: CASSVDDRDYGYTF
d_gene: -
v_gene: TRBV9
j_gene: TRBJ1-2
len: 14
abundance: -

CDR3nt: TGTGCAACCTCGAGGGTAGGGGGCGACTATGGCTACACCTTC
CDR3aa: CATSRVGGDYGYTF
d_gene: TRBD1
v_gene: TRBV6-5
j_gene: TRBJ1-2
len: 14
abundance: once

CDR3nt: TGTGCCAGTAGTCTCCGAACTGTGGATACGCAGTATTTT
CDR3aa: CASSLRTVDTQYF
d_gene: -
v_gene: TRBV19
j_gene: TRBJ2-3
len: 13
abundance: -

CDR3nt: TGCGCCAGCAGCTTGCCAGGGGGGTTCTCTGGAAACACCATATATTTT
CDR3aa: CASSLPGGFSGNTIYF
d_gene: TRBD1
v_gene: TRBV5-1
j_gene: TRBJ1-3
len: 16
abundance: -

CDR3nt: TGCGCCAGCAGCTTGCAGGTAGCGGGGGGCGAGACCCAGTACTTC
CDR3aa: CASSLQVAGGETQYF
d_gene: TRBD2
v_gene: TRBV5-1
j_gene: TRBJ2-5
len: 15
abundance: -

CDR3nt: TGTGCCAGCAGCTTAGCGAATACAGGGGGCGCGGATACGCAGTATTTT
CDR3aa: CASSLANTGGADTQYF
d_gene: TRBD1
v_gene: TRBV7-2
j_gene: TRBJ2-3
len: 16
abundance: -

CDR3nt: TGCGCCAGCAGCCAAGAGGACAGGGACTGGGGCTACACCTTC
CDR3aa: CASSQEDRDWGYTF
d_gene: TRBD1
v_gene: TRBV4-1
j_gene: TRBJ1-2
len: 14
abundance: -

CDR3nt: TGTGCCAGCTCACCAGGCAGGGACAATCAGCCCCAGCATTTT
CDR3aa: CASSPGRDNQPQHF
d_gene: -
v_gene: TRBV18
j_gene: TRBJ1-5
len: 14
abundance: -

CDR3nt: TGTGCCAGCAGTCAATCCGACAGGGGAGTCAACAATCAGCCCCAGCATTTT
CDR3aa: CASSQSDRGVNNQPQHF
d_gene: TRBD1
v_gene: TRBV6-2/TRBV6-3
j_gene: TRBJ1-5
len: 17
abundance: -

CDR3nt: TGTGCCAGCAGCCAAGTGGTAGGAGGGGCGGATGAAGCTTTCTTT
CDR3aa: CASSQVVGGADEAFF
d_gene: -
v_gene: TRBV4-2
j_gene: TRBJ1-1
len: 15
abundance: -

CDR3nt: TGTGCCAGCAGTTATGCGGGGGGGCGATACGAGCAGTACTTC
CDR3aa: CASSYAGGRYEQYF
d_gene: TRBD2
v_gene: TRBV6-2/TRBV6-3
j_gene: TRBJ2-7
len: 14
abundance: few

CDR3nt: TGCGCCAGCAGTAGGGGGTACAGTTCAACAGATACGCAGTATTTT
CDR3aa: CASSRGYSSTDTQYF
d_gene: -
v_gene: TRBV10-1
j_gene: TRBJ2-3
len: 15
abundance: -

CDR3nt: TGTGCCAGCAGCCAAGACGCGGCTAGCGGGCTCGATGAGCAGTTCTTC
CDR3aa: CASSQDAASGLDEQFF
d_gene: TRBD2
v_gene: TRBV3-1/TRBV3-2
j_gene: TRBJ2-1
len: 16
abundance: -

CDR3nt: TGTGCCAGCAGTGAAGAGGCTGGGGCCGGCTACACCTTC
CDR3aa: CASSEEAGAGYTF
d_gene: -
v_gene: TRBV2
j_gene: TRBJ1-2
len: 13
abundance: -

CDR3nt: TGTGCCAGCAGTGGACAGGGGGCCAACAATCAGCCCCAGCATTTT
CDR3aa: CASSGQGANNQPQHF
d_gene: TRBD1
v_gene: TRBV2
j_gene: TRBJ1-5
len: 15
abundance: -

CDR3nt: TGTGCCAGCAGCCCAATCCTTGAGGCTCGACTGCGGAGCTATGGCTACACCTTC
CDR3aa: CASSPILEARLRSYGYTF
d_gene: -
v_gene: TRBV2
j_gene: TRBJ1-2
len: 18
abundance: -

CDR3nt: TGTGCCAGCAGCACCGGACTAGCGGCTAGCACAGATACGCAGTATTTT
CDR3aa: CASSTGLAASTDTQYF
d_gene: TRBD2
v_gene: TRBV7-2
j_gene: TRBJ2-3
len: 16
abundance: -

CDR3nt: TGTGCCAGCAGCTTAGACCCCTCTGAGGTGGGGCCGATAGATACGCAGTATTTT
CDR3aa: CASSLDPSEVGPIDTQYF
d_gene: -
v_gene: TRBV13
j_gene: TRBJ2-3
len: 18
abundance: -

CDR3nt: TGCGCCAGCAGCTCGGTCGCGGTAGCGGGGTTAGAGACCCAGTACTTC
CDR3aa: CASSSVAVAGLETQYF
d_gene: TRBD2
v_gene: TRBV5-1
j_gene: TRBJ2-5
len: 16
abundance: -

CDR3nt: TGCGCCAGCAGCTTGGGGGGCTCCGGACAGCTCTATGGCTACACCTTC
CDR3aa: CASSLGGSGQLYGYTF
d_gene: -
v_gene: TRBV5-1
j_gene: TRBJ1-2
len: 16
abundance: -

CDR3nt: TGTGCCAGCTCGGTCCGGGTAAATAACTATGGCTACACCTTC
CDR3aa: CASSVRVNNYGYTF
d_gene: -
v_gene: TRBV28
j_gene: TRBJ1-2
len: 14
abundance: -

CDR3nt: TGTGCCAGCAGCCTGGCGGGTGGAAACACCATATATTTT
CDR3aa: CASSLAGGNTIYF
d_gene: -
v_gene: TRBV7-9
j_gene: TRBJ1-3
len: 13
abundance: -

CDR3nt: TGTGCCAGCAGTCCCCGGTACCAAGAGACCCAGTACTTC
CDR3aa: CASSPRYQETQYF
d_gene: -
v_gene: TRBV27
j_gene: TRBJ2-5
len: 13
abundance: -

CDR3nt: TGCAGCGTTGGGGCATTAGGACAGTTAAAGTACGAGCAGTACTTC
CDR3aa: CSVGALGQLKYEQYF
d_gene: -
v_gene: TRBV29-1
j_gene: TRBJ2-7
len: 15
abundance: -

CDR3nt: TGTGCCAGCAGCTTAGCAGCCTTAGCCAAAAACATTCAGTACTTC
CDR3aa: CASSLAALAKNIQYF
d_gene: -
v_gene: TRBV7-9
j_gene: TRBJ2-4
len: 15
abundance: -

CDR3nt: TGTGCCTGGACTAGCGGGAGGCCCCCAGATACGCAGTATTTT
CDR3aa: CAWTSGRPPDTQYF
d_gene: TRBD2
v_gene: TRBV30
j_gene: TRBJ2-3
len: 14
abundance: once

CDR3nt: TGTGCCACCAGCGGCAGGGGGCGGGATAATGAAAAACTGTTTTTT
CDR3aa: CATSGRGRDNEKLFF
d_gene: TRBD1
v_gene: TRBV15
j_gene: TRBJ1-4
len: 15
abundance: -

CDR3nt: TGTGCCAGCAGCCGACTGGGACAGGTGCCCGTAGGCGGCGGCTACACCTTC
CDR3aa: CASSRLGQVPVGGGYTF
d_gene: TRBD1
v_gene: TRBV6-6
j_gene: TRBJ1-2
len: 17
abundance: -

CDR3nt: TGTGCCACCAGTGAAGCGACAGGGGGACACTATGGCTACACCTTC
CDR3aa: CATSEATGGHYGYTF
d_gene: TRBD1
v_gene: TRBV24-1
j_gene: TRBJ1-2
len: 15
abundance: -

CDR3nt: TGTGCCAGCAGTGAAGGACAGGGGGGCCACATTCAGTACTTC
CDR3aa: CASSEGQGGHIQYF
d_gene: TRBD1
v_gene: TRBV2
j_gene: TRBJ2-4
len: 14
abundance: -

CDR3nt: TGTGCCAGCAGCCGGCGACTAGCGGGAGAGGACTACAATGAGCAGTTCTTC
CDR3aa: CASSRRLAGEDYNEQFF
d_gene: TRBD2
v_gene: TRBV6-2/TRBV6-3
j_gene: TRBJ2-1
len: 17
abundance: -

CDR3nt: TGTGCCAGCAGAAAAGGGATCGGGACAGACCAAGAGACCCAGTACTTC
CDR3aa: CASRKGIGTDQETQYF
d_gene: TRBD1
v_gene: TRBV11-1
j_gene: TRBJ2-5
len: 16
abundance: -

CDR3nt: TGTGCCAGCAGCAGGGACAGGGGCTATGGCTACACCTTC
CDR3aa: CASSRDRGYGYTF
d_gene: TRBD1
v_gene: TRBV7-2
j_gene: TRBJ1-2
len: 13
abundance: once

CDR3nt: TGTGCCAGCAGCTCCCCGGGAGTAGCAGATACGCAGTATTTT
CDR3aa: CASSSPGVADTQYF
d_gene: -
v_gene: TRBV7-2
j_gene: TRBJ2-3
len: 14
abundance: -

CDR3nt: TGCGCCAGCAGCCTGAGACAGGGGGGCTACGAGCAGTACTTC
CDR3aa: CASSLRQGGYEQYF
d_gene: TRBD1
v_gene: TRBV4-1
j_gene: TRBJ2-7
len: 14
abundance: few

CDR3nt: TGTGCCAGCAGTTACAGGTTCCCGGGGGAGCTGTTTTTT
CDR3aa: CASSYRFPGELFF
d_gene: -
v_gene: TRBV5-6
j_gene: TRBJ2-2
len: 13
abundance: once